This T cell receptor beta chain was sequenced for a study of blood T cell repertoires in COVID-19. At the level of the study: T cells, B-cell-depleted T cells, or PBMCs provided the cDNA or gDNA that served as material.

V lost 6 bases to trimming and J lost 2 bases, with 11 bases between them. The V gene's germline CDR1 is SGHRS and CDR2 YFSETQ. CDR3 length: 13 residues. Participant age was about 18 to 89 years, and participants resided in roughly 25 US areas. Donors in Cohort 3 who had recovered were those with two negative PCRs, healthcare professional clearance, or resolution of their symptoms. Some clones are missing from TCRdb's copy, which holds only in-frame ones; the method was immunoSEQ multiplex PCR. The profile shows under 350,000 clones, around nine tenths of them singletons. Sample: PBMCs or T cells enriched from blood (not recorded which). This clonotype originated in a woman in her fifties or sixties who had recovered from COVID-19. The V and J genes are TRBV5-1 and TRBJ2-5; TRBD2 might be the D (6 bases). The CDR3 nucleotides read TGCGCCAGCAACCGGGACTCGCAAGAGACCCAGTACTTC. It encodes CASNRDSQETQYF.